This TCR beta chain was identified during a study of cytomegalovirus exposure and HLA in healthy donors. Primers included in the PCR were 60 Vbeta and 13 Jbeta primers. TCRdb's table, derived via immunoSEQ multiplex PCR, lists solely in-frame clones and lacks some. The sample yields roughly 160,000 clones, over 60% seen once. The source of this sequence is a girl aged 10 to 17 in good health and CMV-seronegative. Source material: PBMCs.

CDR3 nucleotide sequence: TGCGCCAGCAGCTTGGCGGGACAGCGTTACGAGCAGTACTTC. Protein: CASSLAGQRYEQYF. The genes are TRBV5-1 and TRBJ2-7; TRBD1 agrees at 7 bases. Trimming cost V 0 bases and J 4 bases; bases outside gene matches: 4. Per the germline V gene, CDR1 is SGHRS and CDR2 is YFSETQ. CDR3 length: 14 residues.